One and the same sample provided the 23 T cell receptor beta chains below, sequenced in a study of shared clonotypes between healthy human individuals. Profiled with immunoSEQ multiplex PCR; TCRdb holds only in-frame clones, not every one. The table has hundreds of thousands of clones, nearly 97% seen once. Naive CD8 populations comprised CD45RO-negative cells positively selected for CCR7, excluding terminally differentiated effector memory CD45RA+ cells. The sequenced sample was naive CD8+ T cells sorted from blood. Receptor source: a woman under 40 in good health.

The V gene is TRBV9, the J gene TRBJ2-7; 11 bases agree with TRBD1. This CDR3 comprises 16 residues. V was clipped by 4 bases and J by 5 bases; unmatched bases: 11. The germline V gene has CDR1 SGDLS and CDR2 YYNGEE. CDR3 DNA: TGTGCCAGCAGCACCACTCGGGACAGGGGGGTCAACGAGCAGTACTTC. Translating it yields CASSTTRDRGVNEQYF.

The chain uses TRBV28 and TRBJ1-2; no firm D call. Deletions cut 10 bases from V and 1 base from J, with 10 bases between. The CDR3 totals 12 residues. Germline lookup yields CDR1 MDHEN and CDR2 SYDVKM. CDR3 sequence: CATAPGNYGYTF. For the CDR3, the DNA is TGTGCCACCGCCCCGGGTAACTATGGCTACACCTTC.

This chain links TRBV18 with TRBJ2-7; no clear D gene. CDR1 and CDR2 (germline): KGHSH, LQKENI. V was clipped by 3 bases and J by 7 bases, with 7 bases between them. The CDR3 extends over 11 amino acids. CDR3 bases: TGTGCCAGCTCACCCCTTGGGGAGCAGTACTTC. It is translated as CASSPLGEQYF.

This clone has only one observation. The genes are TRBV6-1 and TRBJ2-7, with D perhaps matching TRBD2 (7 bases). CDR3 size: 14 residues. V was shortened by 7 bases and J by 4 bases, with 17 bases between the two germline ends. From germline, CDR1 is MNHNS and CDR2 SASEGT. CDR3 sequence: CASKARGLPYEQYF. CDR3 nucleotides: TGTGCCAGCAAAGCCAGGGGACTACCATACGAGCAGTACTTC.

The chain is built from TRBV5-5 and TRBJ2-7, with TRBD1 matching over 9 bases. Germline CDR1 is SGHKS and CDR2 is YYEKEE (reference sequence). The CDR3 loop spans 16 amino acids. V trimming: 0 bases; J trimming: 4 bases; junction bases outside the gene matches: 8. Here the CDR3 reads CASSLATRTGVYEQYF. The CDR3 DNA reads TGTGCCAGCAGCTTGGCAACTCGGACAGGGGTATACGAGCAGTACTTC.

The rearrangement uses TRBV6-5 and TRBJ1-2, with D uncertain. CDR3 length: 15 amino acids. Per germline, CDR1 MNHEY and CDR2 SVGAGI. Trimming removed 3 bases from V and 4 bases from J, with 15 bases in between. The CDR3: CASSYGGPEGYGYTF. As DNA, the CDR3 is TGTGCCAGCAGTTATGGAGGGCCCGAGGGCTATGGCTACACCTTC.

This clone was detected once. V gene TRBV28 combines with J gene TRBJ1-5; D remains unclear. The CDR3 loop spans 13 amino acids. V was shortened by 6 bases and J by 2 bases, with 8 bases between the two germline ends. The germline V gene has CDR1 MDHEN and CDR2 SYDVKM. The CDR3 sequence: CASRALGNQPQHF. Written as DNA, the CDR3 is TGTGCCAGCAGGGCTTTGGGCAATCAGCCCCAGCATTTT.

The chain combines TRBV9 with TRBJ1-2; perhaps TRBD1 as D (6 bases). Looked up from germline, CDR1 is SGDLS and CDR2 is YYNGEE. V gave up 3 bases and J gave up 3 bases, with 18 bases separating them. The CDR3 is 16 residues long. CDR3 amino acids: CASSASLGGPDYGYTF. The CDR3 DNA follows: TGTGCCAGCAGCGCCTCCCTCGGGGGCCCCGACTATGGCTACACCTTC. Looking up the rest from reference TRBV9 and TRBJ1-2 gives the full variable domain: DSGVTQTPKHLITATGQRVTLRCSPRSGDLSVYWYQQSLDQGLQFLIQYYNGEERAKGNILERFSAQQFPDLHSELNLSSLELGDSALYFCASSASLGGPDYGYTFGSGTRLTVV.

The chain carries TRBV7-9 and TRBJ1-2; D is undetermined. The V and J ends lost 5 bases and 5 bases respectively, with 9 bases between them. Looked up from germline, CDR1 is SEHNR and CDR2 is FQNEAQ (reference sequence). The CDR3 has 12 amino acids. This chain's CDR3 is CASSQANYGYTF. As DNA, the CDR3 is TGTGCCAGCAGCCAGGCCAATTATGGCTACACCTTC.

The rearrangement links TRBV13 to TRBJ2-1, with 12 bases lining up with TRBD1. CDR1 is PRHDT and CDR2 is FYEKMQ in the germline V gene (reference sequence). This CDR3 is built from 16 residues. V shed 4 bases and J 11 bases; nucleotides not matched to a gene: 12. The CDR3 DNA follows: TGTGCCAGCAGCTCCCAAGGGACAGGGGGCGCGGGGAAGCAGTTCTTC. This codes for CASSSQGTGGAGKQFF.

This clone was detected only once. The V call is TRBV11-1, the J call TRBJ2-3, with TRBD2 matching 8 bases. The ends lost 4 bases at V and 1 base at J; junction bases unmatched: 7. The CDR3 consists of 16 residues. Germline V CDR1 and CDR2: SGHAT, FQDESV (reference sequence). The CDR3 bases are TGTGCCAGCAGCTCCCGGGCAGCGGGAGGCACAGATACGCAGTATTTT. Its translation is CASSSRAAGGTDTQYF.

The chain combines TRBV28 with TRBJ1-5; no reliable D call. V was cut by 5 bases and J by 2 bases, with 13 bases left in between. The germline V gene encodes CDR1 MDHEN and CDR2 SYDVKM. The CDR3 loop spans 15 amino acids. The CDR3 sequence is CASSLGSVGNQPQHF. The CDR3 DNA sequence: TGTGCCAGCAGTCTAGGATCCGTAGGCAATCAGCCCCAGCATTTT.

This chain connects TRBV19 to TRBJ1-1; a weak D match, TRBD1 (5 bases). The CDR3 loop spans 15 amino acids. The germline gives CDR1 LNHDA, CDR2 SQIVND (reference sequence). Trimming stripped 5 bases from V and 3 bases from J, with 16 bases between. The CDR3 loop is CASSGQGNRDTEAFF. CDR3 nucleotide sequence: TGTGCCAGTAGTGGGCAGGGTAATCGGGACACTGAAGCTTTCTTT.

The chain recombines TRBV29-1 with TRBJ2-1; no firm D call. Trimming took 6 bases from V and 7 from J, leaving 19 bases between them. Per the germline V gene, CDR1 is SQVTM and CDR2 is ANQGSEA. This CDR3 has 14 residues. CDR3 residues: CSVTGPRRPNEQFF. CDR3 in DNA: TGCAGCGTAACCGGGCCACGCCGCCCAAATGAGCAGTTCTTC.

This clone was observed a single time. The chain uses TRBV2 and TRBJ2-1; 8 positions match TRBD2. In germline, CDR1 is SNHLY, CDR2 FYNNEI. The trim removed 4 bases at V and 2 bases at J, leaving 4 bases unmatched. The CDR3 spans 15 residues. CDR3 sequence reads: CASSGAGGPYNEQFF. CDR3 nucleotide sequence: TGTGCCAGCAGTGGGGCGGGAGGCCCCTACAATGAGCAGTTCTTC.

V is TRBV9 and J is TRBJ2-1, with D unresolved. CDR1 is SGDLS and CDR2 is YYNGEE in the germline V gene. The ends were cut back, 0 bases at V and 1 base at J, with 23 bases in the middle. This CDR3 has 20 amino acids. CDR3 region: CASSVDELGSVTLSYNEQFF. The CDR3 nucleotides are TGTGCCAGCAGCGTAGATGAGTTGGGCTCCGTGACGCTGTCCTACAATGAGCAGTTCTTC. Looking up the rest from reference TRBV9 and TRBJ2-1 gives the full variable domain: DSGVTQTPKHLITATGQRVTLRCSPRSGDLSVYWYQQSLDQGLQFLIQYYNGEERAKGNILERFSAQQFPDLHSELNLSSLELGDSALYFCASSVDELGSVTLSYNEQFFGPGTRLTVL.

The chain employs TRBV11-2 and TRBJ1-1; no firm D call. The CDR3 extends over 15 amino acids. V gave up 2 bases and J gave up 0 bases, with 10 bases separating them. Germline-derived CDR1 and CDR2 are SGHAT and FQNNGV. The CDR3 nucleotides read TGTGCCAGCAGCTTAAGGTCGAATATGAACACTGAAGCTTTCTTT. It specifies CASSLRSNMNTEAFF.

The V gene is TRBV15, the J gene TRBJ2-7, with D unresolved. The length of the CDR3 is 13 residues. The V end was cut by 1 base, the J end by 4 bases, with 8 bases between. Germline CDR1 and CDR2: LNHNV and YYDKDF (reference sequence). The CDR3 loop is CATSRVGVYEQYF. The CDR3 bases are TGTGCCACCAGCAGAGTAGGTGTTTACGAGCAGTACTTC.

The V call is TRBV5-6, the J call TRBJ1-1; 10 bases align to TRBD1. CDR3 length: 16 residues. CDR1 and CDR2 from the germline V gene are SGHDT and YYEEEE. V was clipped by 4 bases and J by 0 bases; unmatched bases: 6. In DNA, the CDR3 is TGTGCCAGCAGCGGGGGACAGGGGATCATGAACACTGAAGCTTTCTTT. The encoded protein is CASSGGQGIMNTEAFF.

The chain recombines TRBV5-6 with TRBJ1-1; D is uncertain. Germline CDR1 SGHDT, CDR2 YYEEEE. With 1 base removed from V and 3 bases from J, the gap between germline ends came to 7 bases. The CDR3 runs to 13 residues. This CDR3 reads CASSLRGYTEAFF. DNA of the CDR3: TGTGCCAGCAGCTTGCGGGGTTACACTGAAGCTTTCTTT.

The V and J genes are TRBV7-9 and TRBJ2-1; maybe TRBD2 (5 bases). The germline V gene encodes CDR1 SEHNR and CDR2 FQNEAQ (reference sequence). The CDR3 contains 13 residues. V was shortened by 1 base and J by 8 bases, with 9 bases between the two germline ends. This CDR3 reads CASSLEAAHEQFF. The CDR3 DNA follows: TGTGCCAGCAGCTTAGAAGCGGCTCATGAGCAGTTCTTC. Variable domain in full (rest from reference TRBV7-9 and TRBJ2-1): DTGVSQNPRHKITKRGQNVTFRCDPISEHNRLYWYRQTLGQGPEFLTYFQNEAQLEKSRLLSDRFSAERPKGSFSTLEIQRTEQGDSAMYLCASSLEAAHEQFFGPGTRLTVL.

This chain links TRBV7-8 with TRBJ2-3, with D possibly matching TRBD2 (6 bases). V was pared by 5 bases and J by 3 bases, with 15 bases between. There are 15 residues in the CDR3. CDR1 is SGHVS and CDR2 is FQNEAQ in the germline V gene. CDR3 sequence: CASSIPRGKTDTQYF. In DNA, the CDR3 is TGTGCCAGCAGCATACCACGCGGGAAGACAGATACGCAGTATTTT.

This clone was observed once. V is TRBV5-4 and J is TRBJ2-1; D is uncertain. V gave up 0 bases and J gave up 8 bases, with 12 bases separating them. Per germline, CDR1 SGHNT and CDR2 YYREEE (reference sequence). The CDR3 length is 14 residues. The CDR3 sequence is CASSLAPSFDEQFF. The CDR3 DNA reads as TGTGCCAGCAGCTTGGCTCCTAGTTTCGATGAGCAGTTCTTC.